These 23 T cell receptor beta chains were all obtained from the same sample, sequenced in a study of Ad26.COV2.S vaccination and SARS-CoV-2 variants. TCRdb's table, derived via immunoSEQ multiplex PCR, lists solely in-frame clones and lacks some. Here the sample spans about 350,000 clones, under 95% being singletons. Material: peripheral blood, obtained after recovery from COVID-19. The receptors come from a human donor who had recovered from COVID-19.

The V and J genes are TRBV21-1 and TRBJ2-3. TRBV21-1 is an annotated pseudogene. The CDR3 has 14 residues. In DNA form, the CDR3 reads TGTGCCAGCGTCTCTAGGGACGTCCCAGATACGCAGTATTTT. Its protein is CASVSRDVPDTQYF.

V is TRBV7-8 and J is TRBJ1-5, with a weak D call TRBD1 (6 bases). The length of the CDR3 is 19 residues. CDR1 and CDR2 from the germline V gene are SGHVS and FQNEAQ. Trimming removed 0 bases at V and 3 bases at J, with 21 bases between. The DNA of the CDR3 is TGTGCCAGCAGCTTAGCTGCGACGGGGGGACACAGAAACAATCAGCCCCAGCATTTT. Its translation: CASSLAATGGHRNNQPQHF.

The chain links TRBV2 to TRBJ1-2, with 9 positions matching TRBD1. CDR1 is SNHLY and CDR2 is FYNNEI in the germline V gene. Trimming took 4 bases from V and 4 from J; bases not matched to a gene: 10. This CDR3 has 16 residues. CDR3 bases: TGTGCCAGCAGTGGCCGGGACAGGGTCGTCGTCTATGGCTACACCTTC. Translating it yields CASSGRDRVVVYGYTF.

V usage is TRBV5-1 and J usage is TRBJ1-2, with D perhaps matching TRBD1 (5 bases). The germline V gene has CDR1 SGHRS and CDR2 YFSETQ. The CDR3 contains 14 residues. With 4 bases removed from V and 6 bases from J, the gap between germline ends came to 16 bases. The CDR3 spells CASSPQGAGHGYTF. CDR3 nucleotides: TGCGCCAGCAGCCCCCAAGGGGCAGGGCATGGCTACACCTTC.

The chain employs TRBV11-2 and TRBJ2-7; D may be TRBD1 (5 bases). V lost 4 bases to trimming and J lost 3 bases, with 16 bases between them. Looked up from germline, CDR1 is SGHAT and CDR2 is FQNNGV. This CDR3 contains 15 residues. This CDR3 is CASSSLRQHDYEQYF. The CDR3 bases are TGTGCCAGCAGCTCGCTTCGACAGCATGACTACGAGCAGTACTTC. Looking up the rest from reference TRBV11-2 and TRBJ2-7 gives the full variable domain: EAGVAQSPRYKIIEKRQSVAFWCNPISGHATLYWYQQILGQGPKLLIQFQNNGVVDDSQLPKDRFSAERLKGVDSTLKIQPAKLEDSAVYLCASSSLRQHDYEQYFGPGTRLTVT.

This clone has just a few counts. Other DNA sequences from this sample encode an identical CDR3 as well. This rearrangement joins TRBV5-8 to TRBJ2-3, with TRBD2 identical over 7 bases. The V and J ends lost 5 bases and 1 base, in that order; junction bases with no gene match: 10. This CDR3 comprises 16 residues. Germline CDR1 is SGHTS and CDR2 is YDEGEE. The CDR3 spells CASRPPQRGRTDTQYF. CDR3 coding DNA: TGTGCCAGCAGACCCCCCCAGCGGGGCCGCACAGATACGCAGTATTTT.

The CDR3 is CSGAVAGANVLTF. The CDR3 DNA is TGCAGCGGCGCGGTCGCTGGGGCCAACGTCCTGACTTTC. The rearrangement uses TRBV29-1 and TRBJ2-6, with unresolved D. In germline, CDR1 is SQVTM, CDR2 ANQGSEA. CDR3 length: 13 amino acids. Trimming pared 7 bases from V and 2 bases from J, leaving 9 bases between.

The chain recombines TRBV7-9 with TRBJ1-1, with TRBD1 as a possible D gene (5 bases). CDR1 and CDR2 from the germline V gene are SEHNR and FQNEAQ (reference sequence). V shed 4 bases and J shed 4 bases, with 10 bases lying between them. The length of the CDR3 is 13 residues. CDR3 DNA sequence: TGTGCCAGCAGCTCGTCAGGGAGCACTGAAGCTTTCTTT. Amino acids: CASSSSGSTEAFF.

The rearrangement joins TRBV18 to TRBJ1-5; D not certain. Trimming cost V 3 bases and J 4 bases, with 4 bases left between them. Germline CDR1 KGHSH, CDR2 LQKENI. This CDR3 is 12 amino acids long. The CDR3: CASSPGNQPQHF. In DNA, the CDR3 is TGTGCCAGCTCACCCGGGAATCAGCCCCAGCATTTT.

The V call is TRBV4-3, the J call TRBJ2-3; D might be TRBD1 or TRBD2, each matching 5 bases. Trimming stripped 0 bases from V and 6 bases from J, with 16 bases between. The CDR3 consists of 16 residues. In germline, CDR1 is LGHNA, CDR2 YSLEER. The CDR3 sequence: CASSQDWGPTTDTQYF. The CDR3 nucleotides read TGCGCCAGCAGCCAAGATTGGGGACCCACGACGGATACGCAGTATTTT.

The chain combines TRBV19 with TRBJ2-7; 10 nucleotides line up with TRBD2. V gave up 4 bases and J gave up 4 bases; unmatched junction bases: 7. This CDR3 contains 15 residues. Per germline, CDR1 LNHDA and CDR2 SQIVND (reference sequence). CDR3 nucleotide sequence: TGTGCCAGTAGTAAAAGCGGGGGGGCCATTTACGAGCAGTACTTC. Its translation: CASSKSGGAIYEQYF.

The chain has TRBV10-1 and TRBJ1-1; D is ambiguous. The CDR3 has 11 amino acids. V shed 3 bases and J shed 5 bases, with 4 bases lying between them. The germline CDR1 and CDR2 sequences are WNHNN and SYGVQD (reference sequence). The CDR3 reads CASSDGTEAFF. In DNA, the CDR3 is TGCGCCAGCAGTGACGGGACTGAAGCTTTCTTT.

The gene calls are TRBV5-4 and TRBJ1-2; maybe TRBD1 (6 bases). Germline V gene lookup returns CDR1 SGHNT and CDR2 YYREEE (reference sequence). This CDR3 contains 14 residues. Between the trimmed V and J ends, which lost 1 base and 8 bases, there was a span of 15 bases. The CDR3, as DNA: TGTGCCAGCAGCTTGTCTTGGGGGCAGGAGGGCTACACCTTC. Encoded protein: CASSLSWGQEGYTF.

This rearrangement joins TRBV6-1 to TRBJ1-5; no clear D. Germline-derived CDR1 and CDR2 are MNHNS and SASEGT. There are 13 residues in the CDR3. Trimming cost V 1 base and J 6 bases, with 7 bases left between them. The CDR3 sequence: CASSEVPIQPQHF. In DNA, the CDR3 is TGTGCCAGCAGTGAAGTGCCAATTCAGCCCCAGCATTTT.

This sequence joins TRBV27 and TRBJ2-1; D remains unclear. Trimming stripped 6 bases from V and 5 bases from J, with 11 bases between. The CDR3 is 13 amino acids. CDR1 is MNHEY and CDR2 is SMNVEV in the germline V gene (reference sequence). CDR3 residues: CASRTRTHNEQFF. CDR3 coding DNA: TGTGCCAGCAGAACCCGGACGCACAATGAGCAGTTCTTC.

V usage is TRBV19 and J usage is TRBJ1-2; D is possibly TRBD1 (6 bases). The CDR3 sequence is 15 residues long. V was shortened by 7 bases and J by 3 bases, with 18 bases between the two germline ends. Germline V CDR1 and CDR2: LNHDA, SQIVND (reference sequence). CDR3 protein: CASTLLHPGDYGYTF. CDR3 nucleotides: TGTGCCAGTACCCTCCTTCACCCAGGGGACTATGGCTACACCTTC. The full variable domain, with the rest looked up from reference TRBV19 and TRBJ1-2, is DGGITQSPKYLFRKEGQNVTLSCEQNLNHDAMYWYRQDPGQGLRLIYYSQIVNDFQKGDIAEGYSVSREKKESFPLTVTSAQKNPTAFYLCASTLLHPGDYGYTFGSGTRLTVV.

The chain joins TRBV29-1 to TRBJ1-2, with unresolved D. This CDR3 is built from 12 residues. V lost 6 bases, J lost 4 bases, and 12 bases lay in between. The germline CDR1 and CDR2 sequences are SQVTM and ANQGSEA. The CDR3 nucleotides are TGCAGCGTCTTGGACCCTAGCTATGGCTACACCTTC. It codes for CSVLDPSYGYTF.

The gene calls are TRBV5-6 and TRBJ2-7; TRBD1 matches at 7 bases. CDR3 length equals 15 residues. Trimming took 2 bases from V and 4 from J; bases not matched to a gene: 9. CDR1 is SGHDT, CDR2 YYEEEE, per germline. CDR3 sequence: CASSFRDSRPYEQYF. CDR3 in DNA: TGTGCCAGCAGCTTCCGGGACAGTCGGCCTTACGAGCAGTACTTC.

The chain couples TRBV5-1 to TRBJ2-7; 10 nucleotides line up with TRBD1. Trimming removed 3 bases from V and 4 bases from J; junction bases left unmatched: 7. CDR1 and CDR2 (germline): SGHRS, YFSETQ. The CDR3 runs to 15 residues. The CDR3 sequence: CASSWAGTGVYEQYF. The DNA for the CDR3 is TGCGCCAGCAGCTGGGCGGGGACAGGGGTTTACGAGCAGTACTTC.

This clone came up a few times. CDR3: CATQGADTSNQPQHF. The CDR3 region has the DNA TGTGCCACCCAGGGGGCAGACACTAGCAATCAGCCCCAGCATTTT. The chain carries TRBV19 and TRBJ1-5; 8 nucleotides agree with TRBD1. The V segment lost 10 bases and the J segment 0 bases; nucleotides outside the gene matches: 8. CDR1 and CDR2 (germline): LNHDA, SQIVND (reference sequence). The length of the CDR3 is 15 residues.

The chain uses TRBV6-2 or TRBV6-3 and TRBJ1-1; tentatively, D is TRBD1 (5 bases). V was clipped by 2 bases and J by 1 base, with 14 bases between them. The CDR3 is made up of 16 amino acids. Germline V gives CDR1 MNHEY, CDR2 SVGEGT. CDR3 residues: CASSYRGVGGNTEAFF. The CDR3 coding sequence is TGTGCCAGCAGTTACCGGGGGGTAGGAGGGAACACTGAAGCTTTCTTT.

V and J are TRBV11-2 and TRBJ2-7; 14 nucleotides agree with TRBD2. The CDR3 totals 16 residues. J lost 4 bases, V lost 5 bases, and 7 bases had no gene match. Germline V gene sequence: CDR1 SGHAT, CDR2 FQNNGV. CDR3 sequence: CASSRQGLAGGYEQYF. The CDR3 bases are TGTGCCAGCAGCAGACAAGGACTAGCGGGGGGTTACGAGCAGTACTTC.

With regard to this clone: Distinct nucleotide sequences in the sample also encode this CDR3. This chain joins TRBV12-3 or TRBV12-4 and TRBJ2-2, with a weak D call TRBD1 (6 bases). Trimming stripped 5 bases from V and 4 bases from J, with 8 bases between. The CDR3 totals 13 residues. CDR3 protein: CASSPTGTGELFF. In nucleotides, the CDR3 is TGTGCCAGCAGTCCGACAGGCACCGGGGAGCTGTTTTTT.